This T cell receptor (beta chain) was captured by sequencing in a study of T cell repertoires in cytomegalovirus infection. Across the whole study: Indications of both CMV infection and matching HLA type were provided by public TCR beta signatures.

TCRdb itself ran the reads through MiXCR, one entry per CDR3 protein. The sample has some 590,000 distinct CDR3 sequences; almost 40% are singletons. Notes on this clonotype: Its antigen remains unidentified.

Trimming pared 4 bases from V and 12 bases from J, leaving 24 bases between. The CDR3 contains 15 residues. CDR1 and CDR2 (germline): SGHVS, FQNEAQ. General study results and limits: Summed frequency of public TCR beta families distinguished CMV carriers with the relevant HLA. It was HLA-C-restricted CMV-specific TCR beta clonotypes that dominated the response ex vivo.

J is TRBJ2-5 and V is TRBV7-8, with a weak D call TRBD1 (6 bases). This TCR derives from a human donor in good health (CMV status not recorded). Some clones in this sample may be carry-over from other donors' samples. The specimen comprised cultured PBMCs, sampled from culture after CMV antigen stimulation. This CDR3 reads CASSSQRSLTGPKYF. In nucleotides, the CDR3 is TGTGCCAGCAGCTCGCAACGCTCGCTGACAGGCCCAAAGTACTTC.